Listed below are T cell receptor beta chains from one sample, sequenced in a study of T-cell reconstitution after alpha-beta-depleted transplantation in children. MiXCR was run by TCRdb on the PCR reads, yielding one entry per CDR3 protein. The data show about 230,000 distinct CDR3 sequences, with around 12% seen just once and about 2.4% held by the top ten. The sample was PBMCs from the stem cell graft donor, taken from the stem cell graft. These receptors came from a human donor who donated a stem cell graft to a child with acute lymphoblastic leukemia. Both conserved end residues are part of each CDR3. A D gene is named only where the DNA matches it firmly. Clone sizes are given selectively: once, few, many, or a class where the clone is expanded.

abundance,j_gene,d_gene,v_gene,CDR3nt,CDR3aa
many,TRBJ2-1,-,TRBV3-1,TGTGCCAGCAGCCAAAAGGGTTGGGGGGGGGCGCGTAATGAGCAGTTCTTC,CASSQKGWGGARNEQFF
-,TRBJ1-5,TRBD1,TRBV7-8,TGTGCCAGCAGCTTAGCCAGGGGGAATCAGCCCCAGCATTTT,CASSLARGNQPQHF
medium-sized,TRBJ2-7,TRBD2,TRBV7-2,TGTGCCAGCAGCTTATGGACCCCTAGGACCCTAGCGGGCCCATCCTACGAGCAGTACTTC,CASSLWTPRTLAGPSYEQYF
many,TRBJ1-1,-,TRBV28,TGTGCCAGCATCGGGGGAGGAGCTCTGAACACTGAAGCTTTCTTT,CASIGGGALNTEAFF
many,TRBJ1-3,-,TRBV7-2,TGTGCCAGCAGCACTGGGACGTCTGGAAACACCATATATTTT,CASSTGTSGNTIYF
many,TRBJ2-3,TRBD2,TRBV7-9,TGTGCCAGCAGCTCACCACTGGGACTAGCTAGAGATACGCAGTATTTT,CASSSPLGLARDTQYF
many,TRBJ2-2,TRBD2,TRBV5-1,TGCGCCAGCAGCCCAGGGACTAGCCGGAACACCGGGGAGCTGTTTTTT,CASSPGTSRNTGELFF
many,TRBJ1-6,-,TRBV9,TGTGCCAGCAGCGTAGCCCAGGCCGGACCCCTCCACTTT,CASSVAQAGPLHF
many,TRBJ2-5,-,TRBV12-3/TRBV12-4,TGTGCCAGCAGTTTAGCTGGCGGAAAAGAGACCCAGTACTTC,CASSLAGGKETQYF
-,TRBJ2-3,TRBD2,TRBV29-1,TGCAGCGTTGACCCTAGCGGAAGGGCAGATACGCAGTATTTT,CSVDPSGRADTQYF
many,TRBJ1-3,TRBD1,TRBV7-8,TGTGCCAGCAGCTCTTTCCGCACAGGGGTTGGAAACACCATATATTTT,CASSSFRTGVGNTIYF
many,TRBJ2-3,-,TRBV5-5,TGTGCCAGCAGCTTGGCCGTTCAAGATACGCAGTATTTT,CASSLAVQDTQYF
many,TRBJ2-7,TRBD2,TRBV12-3/TRBV12-4,TGTGCCAGCAGCGCTACTAGCGGGAGGGTCTACGAGCAGTACTTC,CASSATSGRVYEQYF
many,TRBJ2-7,-,TRBV28,TGTGCCAGCAGTTTTCAGGACGCGGGGACCTACGAGCAGTACTTC,CASSFQDAGTYEQYF
many,TRBJ2-5,TRBD2,TRBV5-1,TGCGCCAGTTGGACGGGACTAGAAGGAGAGACCCAGTACTTC,CASWTGLEGETQYF
many,TRBJ1-1,TRBD1,TRBV7-6,TGTGCCAGCAGCCCGGACAGGATGCAAGAAGCTTTCTTT,CASSPDRMQEAFF
many,TRBJ1-6,-,TRBV7-2,TGTGCCAGCAGCTTAGATGGACAGATTAATTCACCCCTCCACTTT,CASSLDGQINSPLHF
-,TRBJ2-6,TRBD1,TRBV19,TGTGCCAGTAGTATGTACGGGACAGGGGACTCTGGGGCCAACGTCCTGACTTTC,CASSMYGTGDSGANVLTF
many,TRBJ1-5,-,TRBV3-1,TGTGCCAGCAGCCAAGGTACCGGGAGGGGTCAGCCCCAGCATTTT,CASSQGTGRGQPQHF
many,TRBJ2-7,-,TRBV28,TGTGCCAGCAGTTTAAGGACAGACGAGCAGTACTTC,CASSLRTDEQYF
many,TRBJ2-7,TRBD2,TRBV20-1,TGCAGTGCTAAATCCTCGGGACTAGCGGGATTCTACGAGCAGTACTTC,CSAKSSGLAGFYEQYF
many,TRBJ2-1,-,TRBV11-1,TGTGCCAGCAGCTTTGATAGGGCCGGAGGATGGTCCTACAATGAGCAGTTCTTC,CASSFDRAGGWSYNEQFF
many,TRBJ2-1,TRBD1,TRBV7-3,TGTGCCAGCAGCTTGGCCCCGGCGACAGGGCATGAGCAGTTCTTC,CASSLAPATGHEQFF
-,TRBJ2-3,-,TRBV25-1,TGTGCCAGCAGTGAATATGCAAACACAGATACGCAGTATTTT,CASSEYANTDTQYF
many,TRBJ2-5,-,TRBV6-1,TGTGCCAGCAGTAGTACCGGGTCCCAAGAGACCCAGTACTTC,CASSSTGSQETQYF
many,TRBJ2-5,-,TRBV7-2,TGTGCCAGCAGCCCCCTGGCCTTGGGCAGGGAAGGAGCCCAGTACTTC,CASSPLALGREGAQYF
many,TRBJ2-7,-,TRBV20-1,TGCAGTGCTAGAGATTGGAGGGAAAGGGGCTACGAGCAGTACTTC,CSARDWRERGYEQYF